The 13 T cell receptor beta chains below all came from one sample that was sequenced in a study of blood T cell repertoires in COVID-19 (dated by TCRdb to 2020 to 2021). Library method: the immunoSEQ multiplex PCR assay. TCRdb took this table from immuneACCESS and kept in-frame rearrangements with V and J called. Such tables lack part of the clones; where checked against another copy, unresolved V genes explain under half of the gap, and the rest is unexplained. This sample is represented by over 350,000 clones; around 89% of them were singletons. The leading ten clones occupy more than 0.85% of the sample. Sequencing input: PBMCs or T cells enriched from blood (not recorded which). Source of these receptors: a woman in her thirties with acute COVID-19.

The chain links TRBV12-5 to TRBJ1-3, with a weak D call TRBD1 (6 bases). Germline V gene data show CDR1 as LGHNT and CDR2 as FRNRAP. The CDR3 has 16 amino acids. V lost 3 bases, J lost 3 bases, and 15 bases lay in between. For the CDR3, the DNA is TGTGCTAGTGGTTTACAGGGCGGTAGAGGTGGAAACACCATATATTTT. It codes for CASGLQGGRGGNTIYF.

The V gene is TRBV24-1, the J gene TRBJ2-5, with 11 bases lining up with TRBD2. This CDR3 comprises 15 residues. J gave up 9 bases and V 3 bases, and 8 bases lay outside the gene matches. CDR1 KGHDR and CDR2 SFDVKD come from the germline V gene. CDR3 loop: CATSDASGGYGAQYF. Here the CDR3 DNA reads TGTGCCACCAGTGATGCTAGCGGGGGGTACGGCGCCCAGTACTTC.

This sequence joins TRBV19 and TRBJ1-2, with D perhaps TRBD1 (6 bases). The germline V gene encodes CDR1 LNHDA and CDR2 SQIVND (reference sequence). There are 14 residues in the CDR3. V lost 3 bases to trimming and J lost 8 bases, with 16 bases between them. The CDR3 sequence is CASSILDFGGGYTF. DNA for the CDR3: TGTGCCAGTAGTATCCTGGACTTTGGGGGCGGCTACACCTTC. Filled out from reference TRBV19 and TRBJ1-2, the complete variable domain reads DGGITQSPKYLFRKEGQNVTLSCEQNLNHDAMYWYRQDPGQGLRLIYYSQIVNDFQKGDIAEGYSVSREKKESFPLTVTSAQKNPTAFYLCASSILDFGGGYTFGSGTRLTVV.

The chain couples TRBV7-6 to TRBJ2-3; D unclear. The CDR3 extends over 11 amino acids. Germline lookup yields CDR1 SGHVS and CDR2 FNYEAQ. The V end was cut by 5 bases, the J end by 6 bases, with 6 bases between. DNA for the CDR3: TGTGCCAGCAGCCCTAGGGATACGCAGTATTTT. It codes for CASSPRDTQYF.

The chain recombines TRBV2 with TRBJ2-3, with a weak D call TRBD2 (6 bases). Germline V gives CDR1 SNHLY, CDR2 FYNNEI. CDR3 length equals 14 residues. The V end was cut by 6 bases, the J end by 2 bases, with 12 bases between. CDR3 sequence: CASRWDFLTDTQYF. CDR3 nucleotide sequence: TGTGCCAGCAGGTGGGACTTCCTCACAGATACGCAGTATTTT.

The chain has TRBV2 and TRBJ1-4; possible D gene TRBD1, 6 bases. Germline V gene data show CDR1 as SNHLY and CDR2 as FYNNEI. There are 12 residues in the CDR3. The CDR3 loop reads CVSGGGNEKLFF. In DNA, the CDR3 is TGTGTGTCGGGGGGCGGGAATGAAAAACTGTTTTTT.

V gene TRBV7-3 combines with J gene TRBJ2-2, with D possibly being TRBD2 (6 bases). This CDR3 is 14 amino acids long. The germline gives CDR1 SGHTA, CDR2 FQGTGA. The V gene lost 4 bases and the J gene lost 5 bases, with 11 bases spanning the gap. CDR3 region: CASSSGLLTGELFF. In DNA form, the CDR3 reads TGTGCCAGCAGCTCGGGACTCTTGACCGGGGAGCTGTTTTTT.

The chain uses TRBV30 and TRBJ1-1; D remains ambiguous. The germline CDR1 and CDR2 sequences are GTSNPN and SVGIG (reference sequence). Trimming left V 1 base short and J 1 base short, with 4 bases between. The CDR3 spans 12 residues. This CDR3 reads CAWSDKNTEAFF. The DNA for the CDR3 is TGTGCCTGGAGTGACAAGAACACTGAAGCTTTCTTT.

Points on this clone: This specimen includes other DNA sequences encoding the same CDR3. V gene TRBV27 combines with J gene TRBJ2-1, with TRBD1 as a possible D gene (6 bases). CDR1 is MNHEY and CDR2 is SMNVEV in the germline V gene (reference sequence). CDR3 length: 14 residues. V was shortened by 2 bases and J by 4 bases, with 9 bases between the two germline ends. CDR3 coding DNA: TGTGCCAGCAGTTTAAGCAGGGGTTACAATGAGCAGTTCTTC. Its translation: CASSLSRGYNEQFF.

V usage is TRBV27 and J usage is TRBJ2-7, with a tentative D call TRBD1 (6 bases). Germline assignment: CDR1 MNHEY and CDR2 SMNVEV (reference sequence). The CDR3 spans 13 residues. Trimming left V 8 bases short and J 0 bases short, with 11 bases between. The DNA for the CDR3 is TGTGCCAGCGGGCAGGGGCCCTCCTACGAGCAGTACTTC. Translated: CASGQGPSYEQYF.

The CDR3 DNA reads as TGTGCCAGCAGCGAGGAAGGGGATAATTCACCCCTCCACTTT. This encodes CASSEEGDNSPLHF. The chain couples TRBV9 to TRBJ1-6, with a weak D call TRBD1 (5 bases). This CDR3 spans 14 amino acids. Per germline, CDR1 SGDLS and CDR2 YYNGEE. Trimming removed 3 bases from V and 5 bases from J, with 9 bases in between. The full variable domain, its missing parts supplied by reference TRBV9 and TRBJ1-6, is DSGVTQTPKHLITATGQRVTLRCSPRSGDLSVYWYQQSLDQGLQFLIQYYNGEERAKGNILERFSAQQFPDLHSELNLSSLELGDSALYFCASSEEGDNSPLHFGNGTRLTVT.

V usage is TRBV30 and J usage is TRBJ1-2, with a tentative D call TRBD1 (6 bases). The CDR3 extends over 16 amino acids. From germline, CDR1 is GTSNPN and CDR2 SVGIG (reference sequence). V lost 0 bases, J lost 6 bases, and 20 bases lay in between. CDR3 DNA sequence: TGTGCCTGGAGTGTAGGGGCAGGGGCAAGAGGGAATGGCTACACCTTC. It encodes CAWSVGAGARGNGYTF.

The V gene is TRBV27, the J gene TRBJ1-1; D perhaps matches TRBD1 (5 bases). V lost 6 bases, J lost 1 base, and 12 bases lay in between. The CDR3 totals 14 residues. Germline-derived CDR1 and CDR2 are MNHEY and SMNVEV (reference sequence). CDR3 loop: CASRWGGANTEAFF. CDR3 nucleotides: TGTGCCAGCAGGTGGGGGGGAGCGAACACTGAAGCTTTCTTT.